This T cell receptor beta chain derives from a study of PD-1 blockade in classical Hodgkin lymphoma (dated by TCRdb to the early 2020s). Regarding the study in general: Nivolumab dosing was 3 mg/kg intravenously every 2 weeks, continuing until either disease progression or unacceptable toxicity. To define a peripheral blood immune signature of response to PD-1 blockade in classical Hodgkin lymphoma, the study combined TCR beta sequencing with CyTOF. Summary of the overall study and its limitations: Diversity was lower in patients who began nivolumab less than 1 year after ASCT, so these patients were left out of later analyses to avoid confounding by immune reconstitution. The study covered only a single clinical trial cohort, and the causes of the repertoire differences, possibly disease activity or prior therapy, were still not defined. Baseline TCR diversity was reported as lower in newly diagnosed patients than in healthy donors, and lower still in relapsed/refractory patients. A significant rise by C4D1 was seen in CD4+ but not CD8+ TCR diversity (p=0.0027 vs p=0.16), with the rise being most apparent in complete responders (p=0.02). Baseline diversity similar to that of newly diagnosed patients was observed in trial patients achieving complete response, whereas significantly lower diversity was observed in partial responders and progressors.

The sample's time point, from its label and the paper: cycle 1 day 1 (C1D1), immediately before nivolumab initiation. Every trial patient had relapsed following autologous stem cell transplantation, and prior brentuximab vedotin exposure was what differed among cohorts A, B and C. The trial cohort was composed of roughly 60 patients with relapsed/refractory classical Hodgkin lymphoma, for whom complete response, partial response or progressive disease was recorded as best overall response. In the multi-cohort phase II CheckMate 205 trial, trial patients received single-agent nivolumab. An independent review committee assessed best overall response by applying the 2007 International Working Group response criteria. PBMCs from the trial were collected at three points: immediately before nivolumab initiation (C1D1), and during therapy at cycle 2 day 1 and cycle 4 day 1. Peripheral blood was collected in 8 mL Vacutainer Cell Preparation Tubes, from which PBMCs were isolated by centrifugation and then cryopreserved.

Regarding this clone: Its target antigen remains unknown. There are no base qualities to consult, and no much larger clone falls within one base.

Genomic DNA was isolated using the Qiagen DNeasy kit from unsorted PBMCs as well as from negatively selected CD4+ and CD8+ fractions. TCR beta CDR3 regions were subjected to amplification by immunoSEQ multiplex PCR with primers that anneal to V and J segments. A synthetic immune receptor repertoire was used to minimize amplification bias, and any remaining bias was removed computationally after sequencing. For the original study's pipeline: Custom Python scripts were used to quantify repertoire diversity as the Shannon entropy index. Unsorted, CD4+ and CD8+ repertoires were analyzed separately, except for combined analyses in which CD4+ and CD8+ sequences were merged in silico. Clonal expansion was defined as at least a 2-fold frequency increase after treatment relative to C1D1, with a pseudocount of 0.5 for undetected baseline clones. Clones with 0 or 1 copy at C1D1 were classified as singleton clones, and clones with 2 or more copies were classified as non-singleton clones. By matching protein sequences in sorted samples from the same patient, clones expanded in unsorted samples were annotated as CD4+, CD8+ or unknown. Wilcoxon tests were applied to paired samples to test diversity changes from C1D1 to C4D1. The table comes from immuneACCESS by way of TCRdb, which keeps in-frame sequences with V and J called. Part of the clones is missing from these tables; in studies checked, under half for an unresolved V gene and the rest for unknown reasons. V and J calls and clone size are given by that table; D and trimming were obtained from the DNA. The sample table shows some 18,000 clones, and over 80% are seen once. Together, the top ten hold about a quarter of the sample.

Via the germline V gene, CDR1 is MDHEN and CDR2 SYDVKM. V and J lose 5 bases and 3 bases, and a span of 14 bases separates them. The CDR3, cysteine through phenylalanine, is 15 amino acids long. The retained sequence is limited to the CDR3, 45 bases, with the frame set at the first base. The starting material was peripheral blood mononuclear cells (PBMCs), obtained at baseline. This receptor was obtained from a human donor with classical Hodgkin lymphoma. The rearrangement combines TRBV28 with TRBJ1-5, and possibly TRBD1, on 5 matching bases. The CDR3 protein is CASSVVGDTNQPQHF. The DNA sequence is as follows: TGTGCCAGCAGTGTAGTAGGGGATACCAATCAGCCCCAGCATTTT.